This TCR beta chain was observed in a study of CD8 T cells in Susac syndrome. The RNA input was about 0.5 to 1 ug, and it was reverse transcribed with random hexamers. immunoSEQ multiplex PCR amplified TCR beta CDR3 across 54 Vbeta, 13 Jbeta. Via MiXCR, TCRdb re-called the immunoSEQ multiplex PCR reads, giving one row per CDR3 protein. The sample has 300,000 or so distinct CDR3 sequences; about 91% are singletons. The CDR3 contains 14 residues. Per germline, CDR1 SGHRS and CDR2 YFSETQ. Between the trimmed V and J ends, which lost 0 bases and 6 bases, there was a span of 12 bases. Sequencing targeted TCR beta in blood CD8+ and CD4+ T cells.

The clonotype comes from a human donor with multiple sclerosis. The sample consisted of CD4+ T cells from PBMCs. The chain combines TRBV5-1 with TRBJ1-1, with a tentative D call TRBD1 (5 bases). The CDR3 spells CASSLDQGIAEAFF. As DNA, the CDR3 is TGCGCCAGCAGCTTGGATCAGGGTATAGCTGAAGCTTTCTTT. Filled out from reference TRBV5-1 and TRBJ1-1, the complete variable domain reads KAGVTQTPRYLIKTRGQQVTLSCSPISGHRSVSWYQQTPGQGLQFLFEYFSETQRNKGNFPGRFSGRQFSNSRSEMNVSTLELGDSALYLCASSLDQGIAEAFFGQGTRLTVV.